This T cell receptor beta chain was captured in a study of blood T cell repertoires in COVID-19. Study-level background: The samples span acute and convalescent COVID-19 from the United States, Italy and Spain. T cells, B-cell-depleted T cells, or PBMCs provided the cDNA or gDNA that served as material.

The germline V gene has CDR1 MDHEN and CDR2 SYDVKM. V lost 7 bases and J lost 3, with 10 bases in between. CDR3 length: 12 residues. Original analysis: Researchers report that nucleated cell counts were estimated from reference gene primer amplification. The assay was immunoSEQ multiplex PCR, and TCRdb's table has in-frame clones only and misses some. V and J calls and clone size follow that table, whereas D and trimming were derived from the DNA. This sample has about 110,000 clones; over 80% occur once, and the top ten carry approximately 4.1%. The genes are TRBV28 and TRBJ2-7; the D gene is possibly TRBD1 (5 bases). Sequencing input: peripheral blood. The source is a woman aged 65 to 85 with acute or convalescent COVID-19. Here the CDR3 reads CASMTVIYEQYV. In DNA form, the CDR3 reads TGTGCCAGCATGACAGTGATCTACGAGCAGTACGTC.